The 26 T cell receptor beta chains given below trace back to one sample, sequenced in a study of T cell repertoires in cytomegalovirus infection. MiXCR was run by TCRdb on the reads, yielding one entry per CDR3 protein. The sample contains 400,000 or so distinct CDR3 sequences, roughly a third of which appear only once. Sequences were obtained from PBMCs. The source is a human donor in good health (CMV status not recorded). Some clones in this sample may be carry-over from other donors' samples.

The rearrangement joins TRBV28 to TRBJ2-7; D is perhaps TRBD1 (5 bases). CDR1 and CDR2 from the germline V gene are MDHEN and SYDVKM. V dropped 1 base and J dropped 2 bases, with 15 bases sitting between them. The CDR3 length is 16 residues. The chain's CDR3 is CASSLSAGPFPYEQYF. The CDR3 region has the DNA TGTGCCAGCAGTTTATCGGCAGGGCCGTTCCCCTACGAGCAGTACTTC.

This clonotype was seen only a few times. J is TRBJ1-1 and V is TRBV27, with D maybe TRBD1 (6 bases). The V end was cut by 3 bases, the J end by 5 bases, with 10 bases between. The CDR3 runs 13 residues. Germline CDR1 is MNHEY and CDR2 is SMNVEV (reference sequence). The DNA for the CDR3 is TGTGCCAGCAGTTTTAAGGGGGGGACTGAAGCTTTCTTT. As protein: CASSFKGGTEAFF.

About this clonotype itself: This may come from a read error, since a much larger clone is one base off. The chain employs TRBV7-6 and TRBJ2-1; D is undetermined. This CDR3 is built from 12 residues. Per germline, CDR1 SGHVS and CDR2 FNYEAQ. The ends were cut back, 3 bases at V and 8 bases at J, with 8 bases in the middle. The CDR3 loop is CASSLDHYEQFF. DNA for the CDR3: TGTGCCAGCAGCTTGGATCACTATGAGCAGTTCTTC.

The chain links TRBV7-2 to TRBJ1-1; D not resolved. Germline V gene sequence: CDR1 SGHTA, CDR2 FQGNSA. Trimming removed 3 bases from V and 4 bases from J, with 9 bases in between. The CDR3 is made up of 13 amino acids. The CDR3 here is CASSFFGTTEAFF. DNA for the CDR3: TGTGCCAGCAGCTTTTTCGGCACCACTGAAGCTTTCTTT.

CDR3 in amino acids: CASSLGVQDQPQHF. In DNA form, the CDR3 reads TGTGCCAGCAGCTTGGGGGTGCAGGATCAGCCCCAGCATTTT. J is TRBJ1-5 and V is TRBV5-6; D is uncertain. CDR1 and CDR2 (germline): SGHDT, YYEEEE. The CDR3 consists of 14 residues. V gave up 0 bases and J gave up 5 bases, with 9 bases separating them.

This clonotype showed up just a few times. The V gene is TRBV6-1, the J gene TRBJ1-1; TRBD1 matches 8 bases. The germline gives CDR1 MNHNS, CDR2 SASEGT. V lost 5 bases and J lost 9; bases outside the gene matches: 20. This CDR3 is built from 17 residues. CDR3: CASSSLLMDREWKQAFF. DNA of the CDR3: TGTGCCAGCAGTTCCTTACTAATGGACAGGGAATGGAAGCAAGCTTTCTTT.

This clonotype was seen only once. The rearrangement uses TRBV29-1 and TRBJ2-5; 10 bases line up with TRBD2. In germline, CDR1 is SQVTM, CDR2 ANQGSEA. This CDR3 has 15 residues. With 2 bases clipped from V and 5 bases from J, the junction kept 8 bases outside the gene matches. The CDR3: CSVEPAGGPDETQYF. CDR3 DNA: TGCAGCGTTGAACCAGCGGGGGGGCCGGACGAGACCCAGTACTTC. The whole variable domain, remainder taken from reference TRBV29-1 and TRBJ2-5, is SAVISQKPSRDICQRGTSLTIQCQVDSQVTMMFWYRQQPGQSLTLIATANQGSEATYESGFVIDKFPISRPNLTFSTLTVSNMSPEDSSIYLCSVEPAGGPDETQYFGPGTRLLVL.

Ten or more counts support this clonotype. V usage is TRBV6-1 and J usage is TRBJ1-1, with D possibly matching TRBD1 (6 bases). V shed 5 bases and J shed 1 base, with 8 bases lying between them. Per the germline V gene, CDR1 is MNHNS and CDR2 is SASEGT. This CDR3 contains 13 residues. CDR3 loop: CASSKQGNTEAFF. CDR3 DNA sequence: TGTGCCAGCAGTAAACAGGGGAACACTGAAGCTTTCTTT.

This clonotype has a handful of counts. The chain is built from TRBV6-5 and TRBJ2-1, with D possibly matching TRBD2 (6 bases). The CDR3 extends over 16 amino acids. Trimming took 6 bases from V and 6 from J, leaving 21 bases between them. Germline CDR1 MNHEY, CDR2 SVGAGI. CDR3 region: CASSRSGTFYTNEQFF. CDR3 in DNA: TGTGCCAGCAGCCGTAGTGGGACTTTTTATACCAATGAGCAGTTCTTC.

This clonotype turned up a few times. CDR3 coding DNA: TGTGCCAGCCAGGCTAGAGGTTGGGGCTACACCTTC. Encoded protein: CASQARGWGYTF. V gene TRBV7-9 combines with J gene TRBJ1-2; D is unclear. Trimming pared 8 bases from V and 8 bases from J, leaving 15 bases between. The CDR3 contains 12 residues. Per the germline V gene, CDR1 is SEHNR and CDR2 is FQNEAQ (reference sequence).

A single count supports this clonotype. At one boundary the junction diverges from the germline segment, which might be a read error. DNA for the CDR3: TGTGCCAGCAGTTTAGGCGGGGTTGTTAATTCACCCCTCCCCTTT. Residues: CASSLGGVVNSPLPF. This sequence joins TRBV12-3 or TRBV12-4 and TRBJ1-6; D call uncertain. This CDR3 spans 15 amino acids.

This clonotype was found a few times. The chain employs TRBV6-1 and TRBJ1-2, with D possibly matching TRBD1 (5 bases). Germline-derived CDR1 and CDR2 are MNHNS and SASEGT. This CDR3 is built from 14 residues. The V and J ends lost 4 bases and 0 bases respectively, with 9 bases between them. The CDR3 nucleotides are TGTGCCAGCAGTGTGGACACTCCTAACTATGGCTACACCTTC. This translates into CASSVDTPNYGYTF.

On this clonotype: Germline and junction disagree at one end, which may indicate a read error. The chain links TRBV7-9 to TRBJ1-1, with D unclear. CDR1 is SEHNR, CDR2 FQNEAQ, per germline (reference sequence). The CDR3 has 14 residues. As DNA, the CDR3 is TGTGCCAGCAGCTTAGACTTATTGAACACTGAAGATTTCTTT. Translating it yields CASSLDLLNTEDFF.

As regards this clonotype: One end of the junction is discordant with germline, which a read error may explain. The V and J genes are TRBV7-9 and TRBJ2-1; no clear D. The CDR3 has 13 residues. CDR1 SEHNR and CDR2 FQNEAQ come from the germline V gene (reference sequence). The CDR3 DNA is TGTGCCAGCAGCTTGGCGTCCTACAATGAGCCGTTCTTC. Its translation: CASSLASYNEPFF.

The rearrangement joins TRBV9 to TRBJ2-1, with 8 bases lining up with TRBD2. Germline V gives CDR1 SGDLS, CDR2 YYNGEE. The CDR3 spans 17 residues. V lost 3 bases to trimming and J lost 2 bases; unmatched junction nucleotides: 10. The CDR3 sequence: CASSESGGRLTYNEQFF. The CDR3 bases are TGTGCCAGCAGCGAGTCGGGGGGGCGTTTGACCTACAATGAGCAGTTCTTC. Together with reference TRBV9 and TRBJ2-1, the CDR3 gives the full variable domain: DSGVTQTPKHLITATGQRVTLRCSPRSGDLSVYWYQQSLDQGLQFLIQYYNGEERAKGNILERFSAQQFPDLHSELNLSSLELGDSALYFCASSESGGRLTYNEQFFGPGTRLTVL.

The table lists this clonotype with a count of one. This chain links TRBV7-2 with TRBJ1-5; D gene ambiguous. The CDR3 is 15 residues long. Germline-derived CDR1 and CDR2 are SGHTA and FQGNSA. Trimming took off 3 bases at V and 4 bases at J, with 13 bases between the two ends. In nucleotides, the CDR3 is TGTGCCAGCAGCTTCTTCCTCCCGGGGAATCAGCCCCAGCATTTT. It yields the protein CASSFFLPGNQPQHF.

The genes are TRBV5-6 and TRBJ1-5; D ambiguous. CDR1 and CDR2 (germline): SGHDT, YYEEEE. There are 15 residues in the CDR3. Trimming took 1 base from V and 3 from J, leaving 11 bases between them. CDR3 in DNA: TGTGCCAGCAGCTTGTCCAGTGGTTACAATCAGCCCCAGCATTTT. This codes for CASSLSSGYNQPQHF.

Regarding this clonotype: Compared with germline, one end of the junction differs, possibly owing to a read error. The chain joins TRBV11-2 to TRBJ1-1; D is ambiguous. This CDR3 is built from 15 residues. Germline V CDR1 and CDR2: SGHAT, FQNNGV. The CDR3 sequence: CASSSRPGMNTEALF. DNA of the CDR3: TGTGCCAGCAGCTCCCGCCCGGGGATGAACACTGAAGCTTTATTT.

The chain links TRBV2 to TRBJ1-5; D may be TRBD1 (5 bases). The length of the CDR3 is 17 residues. The germline V gene has CDR1 SNHLY and CDR2 FYNNEI. Trimming pared 6 bases from V and 5 bases from J, leaving 23 bases between. This CDR3 reads CASSPTEPGKFDQPQHF. For the CDR3, the DNA is TGTGCCAGCAGCCCCACGGAGCCAGGGAAATTCGATCAGCCCCAGCATTTT. Variable domain in full (rest from reference TRBV2 and TRBJ1-5): EPEVTQTPSHQVTQMGQEVILRCVPISNHLYFYWYRQILGQKVEFLVSFYNNEISEKSEIFDDQFSVERPDGSNFTLKIRSTKLEDSAMYFCASSPTEPGKFDQPQHFGDGTRLSIL.

This clonotype has ten or more counts. J is TRBJ1-1 and V is TRBV28; D is undetermined. The CDR3 consists of 13 residues. The V gene's germline CDR1 is MDHEN and CDR2 SYDVKM. The V end was cut by 1 base, the J end by 1 base, with 4 bases between. In DNA form, the CDR3 reads TGTGCCAGCAGTTTATTGTCGAACACTGAAGCTTTCTTT. Its translation is CASSLLSNTEAFF. Combining the CDR3 with reference TRBV28 and TRBJ1-1 gives the whole variable domain DVKVTQSSRYLVKRTGEKVFLECVQDMDHENMFWYRQDPGLGLRLIYFSYDVKMKEKGDIPEGYSVSREKKERFSLILESASTNQTSMYLCASSLLSNTEAFFGQGTRLTVV.

As concerns this clonotype: The junction shows a germline mismatch at one end, possibly a read error. The chain has TRBV20-1 and TRBJ2-7; weak D call: TRBD2 (6 bases). From germline, CDR1 is DFQATT and CDR2 SNEGSKA (reference sequence). This CDR3 spans 14 amino acids. The CDR3 coding sequence is TGCAGTGTTAGAAGAACGGGGGTACCCTACGAGCAGTACTTC. Its translation: CSVRRTGVPYEQYF.

A word on this clonotype: At one of its ends the junction is not consistent with the germline gene, which may arise from a read error. The rearrangement uses TRBV12-3 or TRBV12-4 and TRBJ1-1, with TRBD1 as a possible D gene (6 bases). The CDR3 length is 17 residues. The CDR3 spells CASSFLLGGGRNTEALF. In DNA, the CDR3 is TGTGCCAGCAGTTTTTTACTGGGGGGGGGGCGAAACACTGAAGCTTTATTT.

The V gene is TRBV11-2, the J gene TRBJ2-7, with no clear D. This CDR3 spans 16 amino acids. From germline, CDR1 is SGHAT and CDR2 FQNNGV. V was pared by 1 base and J by 3 bases, with 16 bases between. CDR3: CASSLGPVAAYYEQYF. CDR3 nucleotides: TGTGCCAGCAGCTTAGGTCCAGTGGCAGCCTACTACGAGCAGTACTTC.

This chain connects TRBV20-1 to TRBJ1-5, with unresolved D. This CDR3 has 13 residues. Germline V gives CDR1 DFQATT, CDR2 SNEGSKA (reference sequence). Trimming left V 6 bases short and J 4 bases short, with 13 bases between. CDR3 in amino acids: CSAEVGDNQPQHF. CDR3 DNA: TGCAGTGCGGAGGTGGGAGATAATCAGCCCCAGCATTTT.

This clonotype showed up many times. This chain connects TRBV7-9 to TRBJ2-5; 7 bases map to TRBD1. The V gene end was trimmed by 5 bases and the J gene end by 5 bases; junction bases not matched to a gene: 8. This CDR3 comprises 14 residues. Germline CDR1 and CDR2: SEHNR and FQNEAQ (reference sequence). CDR3 DNA sequence: TGTGCCAGCAGCAACGACAGGGTGCAGGAGACCCAGTACTTC. Protein: CASSNDRVQETQYF.

This clonotype was observed many times. This sequence joins TRBV7-6 and TRBJ2-7; D tentatively reads TRBD1 or TRBD2 (5 bases each). CDR3 size: 15 residues. V lost 5 bases, J lost 1 base, and 15 bases lay in between. Per germline, CDR1 SGHVS and CDR2 FNYEAQ. Here the CDR3 reads CASSARDGGSYEQYF. Written as DNA, the CDR3 is TGTGCCAGCAGCGCCCGGGACGGAGGATCCTACGAGCAGTACTTC.